This TCR beta chain was found in a study of blood T cell repertoires in COVID-19. Study at large: The samples span acute and convalescent COVID-19 from the United States, Italy and Spain. T cells, B-cell-depleted T cells, or PBMCs supplied cDNA or gDNA.

This CDR3 contains 15 residues. Trimming pared 0 bases from V and 2 bases from J, leaving 11 bases between. CDR1 is SGDLS, CDR2 YYNGEE, per germline. Here immunoSEQ multiplex PCR was the method, and the copy in TCRdb shows in-frame clones only, minus some. The table records more than 250,000 clones, approximately 86% of them present only once. Cohort 3 recovered donors had two negative PCRs, clearance, or symptom resolution. The sequenced material came from PBMCs or T cells enriched from blood (not recorded which). The sequence came from a woman younger than 30 who had recovered from COVID-19. The chain uses TRBV9 and TRBJ2-5; perhaps TRBD2 as D (6 bases). CDR3 sequence reads: CASSVGSGGQETQYF. In nucleotides, the CDR3 is TGTGCCAGCAGCGTAGGGAGCGGAGGGCAAGAGACCCAGTACTTC.